These T cell receptor beta chains were read from a single sample in a study of persistence of HIV-infected CD4 T cells. Their antigens remain unidentified. The protocol was immunoSEQ multiplex PCR, while the TCRdb copy is restricted to in-frame clones and leaves out a portion. The data contain over 30,000 clones, 80% to 85% of them seen just once; the ten biggest clones take up 0.9% to 1%. The specimen comprised cultured CD4+ T cells from PBMCs, sampled from a patient who received antiretroviral therapy. The receptors stem from an adult with HIV. The donor label of this sample is uncertain. The CDR3 runs from the conserved cysteine through the conserved F or W. D genes are given only for firm matches. The listing skips clone size in some rows; elsewhere it reads once, few, many or a size class.

J gene | V gene | clone size | D gene | CDR3 protein | CDR3 DNA
TRBJ1-4 | TRBV30 | - | TRBD1 | CAWMNRDRGNEKLFF | TGTGCCTGGATGAACCGGGACAGGGGAAATGAAAAACTGTTTTTT
TRBJ1-1 | TRBV3-1/TRBV3-2 | - | - | CASSQETRKGQGAFF | TGTGCCAGCAGCCAAGAAACTAGGAAAGGACAAGGAGCTTTCTTT
TRBJ2-5 | TRBV27 | once | - | CASSLSGLETQYF | TGTGCCAGCAGTTTATCGGGACTAGAGACCCAGTACTTC
TRBJ1-1 | TRBV6-5 | - | - | CASSRTGAEAFF | TGTGCCAGCAGTCGGACGGGCGCTGAAGCTTTCTTT
TRBJ1-6 | TRBV19 | - | - | CASSFGAAYSPLHF | TGTGCCAGTAGTTTCGGGGCGGCTTATTCACCCCTCCACTTT
TRBJ2-1 | TRBV3-1/TRBV3-2 | - | TRBD1 | CASSQTDRNNEQFF | TGTGCCAGCAGCCAGACGGACAGGAACAATGAGCAGTTCTTC
TRBJ1-5 | TRBV2 | - | TRBD1 | CASGGQGSQPQHF | TGTGCCAGCGGCGGACAGGGGAGTCAGCCCCAGCATTTT
TRBJ1-1 | TRBV28 | - | TRBD1 | CASSIDGTATEAFF | TGTGCCAGCAGTATCGATGGGACAGCCACTGAAGCTTTCTTT
TRBJ1-1 | TRBV10-3 | - | - | CAINQGLSTEAFF | TGTGCCATCAATCAGGGGCTGAGCACTGAAGCTTTCTTT
TRBJ1-3 | TRBV6-5 | few | - | CASSSSSGNTIYF | TGTGCCAGCAGTAGCAGCTCTGGAAACACCATATATTTT
TRBJ1-4 | TRBV5-1 | - | - | CASSFTGPANEKLFF | TGCGCCAGCAGCTTCACGGGTCCCGCTAATGAAAAACTGTTTTTT
TRBJ1-3 | TRBV5-1 | - | - | CASSLYGGSGNTIYF | TGCGCCAGCAGCTTGTATGGGGGCTCTGGAAACACCATATATTTT
TRBJ2-3 | TRBV14 | - | - | CASSQSNTDTQYF | TGTGCCAGCAGCCAAAGTAACACAGATACGCAGTATTTT
TRBJ1-4 | TRBV4-1 | few | - | CASSGGDRWAEKLFF | TGCGCCAGCAGCGGAGGCGACAGGTGGGCTGAAAAACTGTTTTTT
TRBJ1-5 | TRBV6-1 | once | - | CASSERGYQPQHF | TGTGCCAGCAGTGAGAGGGGGTATCAGCCCCAGCATTTT
TRBJ1-2 | TRBV6-6 | - | - | CASSPLTF | TGTGCCAGCAGCCCTTTAACCTTC